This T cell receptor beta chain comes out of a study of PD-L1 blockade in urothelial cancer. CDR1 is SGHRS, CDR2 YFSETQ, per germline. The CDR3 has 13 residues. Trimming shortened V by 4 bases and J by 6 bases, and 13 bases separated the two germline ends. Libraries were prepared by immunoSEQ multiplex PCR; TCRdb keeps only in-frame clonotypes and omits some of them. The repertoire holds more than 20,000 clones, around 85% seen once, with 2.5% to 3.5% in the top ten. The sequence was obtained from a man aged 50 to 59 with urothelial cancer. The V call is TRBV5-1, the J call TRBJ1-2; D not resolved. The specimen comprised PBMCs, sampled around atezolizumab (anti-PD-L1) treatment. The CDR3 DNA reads TGCGCCAGCAGCCGGGAGCGGGAAAATGGCTACACCTTC. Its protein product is CASSRERENGYTF.